Many counts were recorded for the clone carrying this T cell receptor beta chain. These data belong to a study of Graves' ophthalmopathy and Graves' hyperthyroidism. RNA transcripts provided the template for amplifying TCR beta CDR3 regions. First-round RT-PCR used HTBI primers; second-round multiplex PCR followed. Via MiXCR, TCRdb re-called the multiplex PCR reads, giving one row per CDR3 protein. The data hold about 620,000 distinct CDR3 sequences, with 22% observed a single time. Pregnancy or lactation, uncontrolled infections and other autoimmune diseases were grounds for excluding patients. Germline V gene data show CDR1 as SGHAT and CDR2 as FQNNGV. The CDR3 sequence is 14 residues long. The V segment lost 5 bases and the J segment 3 bases; nucleotides outside the gene matches: 6.

The TCR comes from a young woman with stable Graves' hyperthyroidism. Some clones in this sample may be carry-over from other donors' samples. Sequencing was done on a sample of peripheral blood. The J gene is TRBJ2-5, the V gene TRBV11-2, with 7 bases identical to TRBD1. The CDR3 nucleotides are TGTGCCAGCAGCCAGGGACAGCTTAAAGAGACCCAGTACTTC. It yields the protein CASSQGQLKETQYF.